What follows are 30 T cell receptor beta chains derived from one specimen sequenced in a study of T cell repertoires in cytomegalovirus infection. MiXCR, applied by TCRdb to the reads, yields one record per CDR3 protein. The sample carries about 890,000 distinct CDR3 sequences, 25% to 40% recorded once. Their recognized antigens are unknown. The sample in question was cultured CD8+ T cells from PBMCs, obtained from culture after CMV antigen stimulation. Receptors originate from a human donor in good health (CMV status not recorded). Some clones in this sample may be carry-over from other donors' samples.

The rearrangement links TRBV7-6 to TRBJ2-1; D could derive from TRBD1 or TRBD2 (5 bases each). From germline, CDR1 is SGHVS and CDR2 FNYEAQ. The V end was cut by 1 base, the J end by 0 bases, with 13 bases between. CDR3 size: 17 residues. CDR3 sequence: CASSLGSGPSSYNEQFF. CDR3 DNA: TGTGCCAGCAGCTTAGGATCGGGGCCCAGCTCCTACAATGAGCAGTTCTTC.

CDR3 loop: CASRASDSSSYNEQFF. The DNA of the CDR3 is TGTGCCAGCAGAGCCTCGGATAGTAGCTCCTACAATGAGCAGTTCTTC. The V and J genes are TRBV6-5 and TRBJ2-1; D is unresolved. The CDR3 runs to 16 residues. CDR1 is MNHEY, CDR2 SVGAGI, per germline. V lost 6 bases and J lost 0, with 15 bases in between.

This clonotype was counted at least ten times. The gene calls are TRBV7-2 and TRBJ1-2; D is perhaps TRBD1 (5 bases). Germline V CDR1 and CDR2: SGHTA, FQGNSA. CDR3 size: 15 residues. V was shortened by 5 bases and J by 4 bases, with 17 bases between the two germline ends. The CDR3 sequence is CASSPSGGMVYGYTF. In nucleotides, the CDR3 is TGTGCCAGCAGCCCTTCTGGGGGAATGGTCTATGGCTACACCTTC.

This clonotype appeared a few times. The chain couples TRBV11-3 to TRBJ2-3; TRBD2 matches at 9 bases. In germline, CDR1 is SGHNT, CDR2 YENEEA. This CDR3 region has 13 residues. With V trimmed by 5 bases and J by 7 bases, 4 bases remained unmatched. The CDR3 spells CASSAGGQNTQYF. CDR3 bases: TGTGCCAGCAGCGCGGGGGGGCAAAATACGCAGTATTTT.

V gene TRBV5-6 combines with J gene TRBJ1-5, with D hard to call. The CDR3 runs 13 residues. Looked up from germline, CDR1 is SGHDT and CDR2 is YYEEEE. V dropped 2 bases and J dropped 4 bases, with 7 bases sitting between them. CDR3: CASSFDGNQPQHF. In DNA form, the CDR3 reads TGTGCCAGCAGCTTTGACGGGAATCAGCCCCAGCATTTT.

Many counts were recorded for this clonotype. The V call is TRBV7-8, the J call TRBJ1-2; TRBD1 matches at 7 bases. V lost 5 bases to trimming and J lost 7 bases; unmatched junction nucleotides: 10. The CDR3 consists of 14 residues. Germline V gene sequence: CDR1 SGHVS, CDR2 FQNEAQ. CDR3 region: CASSGHATGLGYTF. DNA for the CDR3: TGTGCCAGCAGCGGCCACGCGACAGGGCTTGGCTACACCTTC.

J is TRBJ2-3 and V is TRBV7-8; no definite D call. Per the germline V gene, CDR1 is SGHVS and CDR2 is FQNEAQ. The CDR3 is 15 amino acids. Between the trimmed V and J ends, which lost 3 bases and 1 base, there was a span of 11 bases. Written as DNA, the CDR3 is TGTGCCAGCAGCTTCCTGGGGTCGGGCACAGATACGCAGTATTTT. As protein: CASSFLGSGTDTQYF.

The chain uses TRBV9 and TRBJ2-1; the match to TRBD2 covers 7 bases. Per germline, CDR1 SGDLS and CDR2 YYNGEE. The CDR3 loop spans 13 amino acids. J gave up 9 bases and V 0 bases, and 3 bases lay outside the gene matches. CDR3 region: CASSVVAGVEQFF. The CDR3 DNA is TGTGCCAGCAGCGTAGTGGCGGGGGTTGAGCAGTTCTTC.

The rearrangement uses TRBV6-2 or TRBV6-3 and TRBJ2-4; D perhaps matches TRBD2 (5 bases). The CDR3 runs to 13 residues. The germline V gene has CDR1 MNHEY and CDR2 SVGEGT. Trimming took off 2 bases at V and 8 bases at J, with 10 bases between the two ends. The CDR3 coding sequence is TGTGCCAGCAGTTACACCGTGAGGGACATTCAGTACTTC. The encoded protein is CASSYTVRDIQYF.

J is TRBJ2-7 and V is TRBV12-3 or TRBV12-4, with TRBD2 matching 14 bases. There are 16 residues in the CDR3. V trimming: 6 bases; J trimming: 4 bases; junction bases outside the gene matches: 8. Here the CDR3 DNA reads TGTGCCAGCAGACCGACTAGCGGGGGGGCCCGGTACGAGCAGTACTTC. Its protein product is CASRPTSGGARYEQYF.

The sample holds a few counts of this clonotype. The CDR3 reads CASSSPEKGVYEQYF. CDR3 coding DNA: TGTGCCAGCAGCTCGCCCGAGAAGGGGGTCTACGAGCAGTACTTC. This chain links TRBV7-2 with TRBJ2-7; D might be TRBD1 (6 bases). The germline CDR1 and CDR2 sequences are SGHTA and FQGNSA. V was cut by 4 bases and J by 3 bases, with 16 bases left in between. This CDR3 comprises 15 residues.

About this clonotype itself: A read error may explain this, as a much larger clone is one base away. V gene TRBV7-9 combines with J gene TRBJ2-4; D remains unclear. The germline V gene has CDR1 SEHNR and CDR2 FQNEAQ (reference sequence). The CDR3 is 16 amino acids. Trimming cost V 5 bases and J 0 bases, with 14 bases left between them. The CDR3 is CASSDGKRLAKNIQYF. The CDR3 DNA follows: TGTGCCAGCAGCGACGGAAAGAGACTAGCCAAAAACATTCAGTACTTC.

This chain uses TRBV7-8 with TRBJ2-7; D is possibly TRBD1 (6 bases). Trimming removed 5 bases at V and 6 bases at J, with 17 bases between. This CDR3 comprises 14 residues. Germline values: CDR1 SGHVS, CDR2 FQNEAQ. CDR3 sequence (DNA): TGTGCCAGCAGCCCCCTACCGCAGGGGCGCGAGCAGTACGTC. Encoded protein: CASSPLPQGREQYV.

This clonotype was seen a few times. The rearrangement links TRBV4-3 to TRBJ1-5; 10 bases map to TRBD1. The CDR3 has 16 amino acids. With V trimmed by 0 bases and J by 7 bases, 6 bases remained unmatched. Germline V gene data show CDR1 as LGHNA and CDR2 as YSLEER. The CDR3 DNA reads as TGCGCCAGCAGCCAAGAAAGGGACAGGGGACTACAGCCCCAGCATTTT. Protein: CASSQERDRGLQPQHF.

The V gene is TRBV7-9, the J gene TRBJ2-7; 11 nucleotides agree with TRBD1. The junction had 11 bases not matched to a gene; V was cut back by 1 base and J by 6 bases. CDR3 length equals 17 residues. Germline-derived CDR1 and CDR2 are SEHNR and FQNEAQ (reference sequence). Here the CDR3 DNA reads TGTGCCAGCAGCTTAGAGTGGTCGGACAGGGGGCCAATCGAGCAGTACGTC. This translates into CASSLEWSDRGPIEQYV.

The CDR3 DNA reads TGTGCCAGCAGTTACCCCTGGGATCCTGATCAGCCCCAGCATTTT. Translated, it gives CASSYPWDPDQPQHF. The chain recombines TRBV6-2 or TRBV6-3 with TRBJ1-5; D unclear. Germline CDR1 and CDR2: MNHEY and SVGEGT. Trimming took 2 bases from V and 5 from J, leaving 13 bases between them. This CDR3 has 15 residues.

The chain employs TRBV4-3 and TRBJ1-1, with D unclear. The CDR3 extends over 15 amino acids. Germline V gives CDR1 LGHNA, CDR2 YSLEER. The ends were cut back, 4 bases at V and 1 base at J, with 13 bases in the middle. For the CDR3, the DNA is TGCGCCAGCAGCCTCTCTCAAAAGGGGAACACTGAAGCTTTCTTT. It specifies CASSLSQKGNTEAFF.

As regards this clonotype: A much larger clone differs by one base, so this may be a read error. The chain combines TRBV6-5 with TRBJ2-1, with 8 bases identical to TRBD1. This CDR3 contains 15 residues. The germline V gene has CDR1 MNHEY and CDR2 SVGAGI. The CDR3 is CASRYSRTGHNEQFF. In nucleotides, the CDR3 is TGTGCCAGCAGATACTCGAGGACAGGGCACAATGAGCAGTTCTTC.

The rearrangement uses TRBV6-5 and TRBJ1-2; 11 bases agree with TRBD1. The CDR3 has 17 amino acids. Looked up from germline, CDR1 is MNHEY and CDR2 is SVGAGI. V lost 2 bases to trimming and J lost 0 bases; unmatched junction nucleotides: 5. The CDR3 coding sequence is TGTGCCAGCAGTTACAGAGGACAGGGGGCTTCTAACTATGGCTACACCTTC. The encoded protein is CASSYRGQGASNYGYTF.

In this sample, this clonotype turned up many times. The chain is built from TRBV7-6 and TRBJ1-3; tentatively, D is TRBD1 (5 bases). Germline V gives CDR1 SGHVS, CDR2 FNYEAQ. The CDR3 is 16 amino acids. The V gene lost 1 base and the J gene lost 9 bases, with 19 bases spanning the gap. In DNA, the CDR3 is TGTGCCAGCAGCTTAGGAATTCCTGGGGCAGGGAGCACCATATATTTT. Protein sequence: CASSLGIPGAGSTIYF. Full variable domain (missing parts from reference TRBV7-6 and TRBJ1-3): GAGVSQSPRYKVTKRGQDVALRCDPISGHVSLYWYRQALGQGPEFLTYFNYEAQQDKSGLPNDRFSAERPEGSISTLTIQRTEQRDSAMYRCASSLGIPGAGSTIYFGEGSWLTVV.

In DNA, the CDR3 is TGTGCCAGCAGCATGGGACAGCTCGAGCAGTACGTC. Residues: CASSMGQLEQYV. The genes are TRBV7-9 and TRBJ2-7; TRBD1 matches at 7 bases. CDR1 is SEHNR, CDR2 FQNEAQ, per germline (reference sequence). V shed 5 bases, J shed 6 bases, and the junction held 4 bases outside the gene matches. The CDR3 has 12 residues.

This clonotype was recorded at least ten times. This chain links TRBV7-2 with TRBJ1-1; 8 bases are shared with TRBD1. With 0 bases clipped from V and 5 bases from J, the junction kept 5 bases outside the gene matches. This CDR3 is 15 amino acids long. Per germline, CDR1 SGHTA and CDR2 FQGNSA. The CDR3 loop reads CASSLARQGITEAFF. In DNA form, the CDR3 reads TGTGCCAGCAGCTTAGCGAGACAGGGGATAACTGAAGCTTTCTTT. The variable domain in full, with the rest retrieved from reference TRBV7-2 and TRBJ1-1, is GAGVSQSPSNKVTEKGKDVELRCDPISGHTALYWYRQSLGQGLEFLIYFQGNSAPDKSGLPSDRFSAERTGGSVSTLTIQRTQQEDSAVYLCASSLARQGITEAFFGQGTRLTVV.

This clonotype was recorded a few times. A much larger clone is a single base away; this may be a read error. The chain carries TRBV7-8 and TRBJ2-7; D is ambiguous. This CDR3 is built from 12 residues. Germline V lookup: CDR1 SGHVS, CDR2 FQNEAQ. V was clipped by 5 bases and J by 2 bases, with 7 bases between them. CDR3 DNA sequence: TGTGCCAGCAGCACGGACCCCTACGAGCAGTACTTC. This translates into CASSTDPYEQYF. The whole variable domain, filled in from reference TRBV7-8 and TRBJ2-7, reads GAGVSQSPRYKVAKRGQDVALRCDPISGHVSLFWYQQALGQGPEFLTYFQNEAQLDKSGLPSDRFFAERPEGSVSTLKIQRTQQEDSAVYLCASSTDPYEQYFGPGTRLTVT.

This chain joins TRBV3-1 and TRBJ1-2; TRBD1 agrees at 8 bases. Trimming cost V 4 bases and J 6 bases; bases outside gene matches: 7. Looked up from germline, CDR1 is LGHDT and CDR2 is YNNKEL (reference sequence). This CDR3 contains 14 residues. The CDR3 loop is CASSLGQGFDGYTF. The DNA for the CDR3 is TGTGCCAGCAGCCTTGGACAGGGTTTCGATGGCTACACCTTC. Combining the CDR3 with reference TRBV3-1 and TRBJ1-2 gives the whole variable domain DTAVSQTPKYLVTQMGNDKSIKCEQNLGHDTMYWYKQDSKKFLKIMFSYNNKELIINETVPNRFSPKSPDKAHLNLHINSLELGDSAVYFCASSLGQGFDGYTFGSGTRLTVV.

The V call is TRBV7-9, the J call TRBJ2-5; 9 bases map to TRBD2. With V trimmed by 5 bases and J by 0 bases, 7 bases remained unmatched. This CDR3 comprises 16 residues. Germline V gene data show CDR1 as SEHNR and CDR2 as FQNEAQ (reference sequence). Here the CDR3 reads CASSTIAGAYQETQYF. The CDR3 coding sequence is TGTGCCAGCAGCACCATAGCGGGGGCCTACCAAGAGACCCAGTACTTC.

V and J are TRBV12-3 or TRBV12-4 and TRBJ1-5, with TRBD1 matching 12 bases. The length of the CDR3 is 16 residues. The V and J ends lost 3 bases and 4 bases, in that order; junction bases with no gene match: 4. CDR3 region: CASSFVGQGANQPQHF. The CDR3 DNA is TGTGCCAGCAGTTTCGTGGGACAGGGGGCAAATCAGCCCCAGCATTTT.

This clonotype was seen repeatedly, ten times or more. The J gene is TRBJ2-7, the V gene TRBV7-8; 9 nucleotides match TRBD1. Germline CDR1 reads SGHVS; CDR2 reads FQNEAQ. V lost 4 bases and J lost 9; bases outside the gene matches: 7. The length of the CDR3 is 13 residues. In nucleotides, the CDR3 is TGTGCCAGCAGCTGGGACAGGGCTCTTGGGCAGTACTTC. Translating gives CASSWDRALGQYF.

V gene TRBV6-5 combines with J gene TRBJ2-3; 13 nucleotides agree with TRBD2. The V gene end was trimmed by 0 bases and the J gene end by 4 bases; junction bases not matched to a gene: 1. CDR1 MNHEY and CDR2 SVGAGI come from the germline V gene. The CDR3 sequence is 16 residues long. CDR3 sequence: CASSYSGLAGSDTQYF. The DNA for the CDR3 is TGTGCCAGCAGTTACTCGGGACTAGCGGGGTCAGATACGCAGTATTTT.

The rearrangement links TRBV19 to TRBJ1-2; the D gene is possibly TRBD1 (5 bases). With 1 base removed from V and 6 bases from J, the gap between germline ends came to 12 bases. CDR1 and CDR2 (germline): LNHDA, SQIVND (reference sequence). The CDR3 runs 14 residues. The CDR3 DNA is TGTGCCAGTAGTATAGGAAGCAGGGTCCATGGCTACACCTTC. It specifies CASSIGSRVHGYTF. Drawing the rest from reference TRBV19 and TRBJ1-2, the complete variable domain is DGGITQSPKYLFRKEGQNVTLSCEQNLNHDAMYWYRQDPGQGLRLIYYSQIVNDFQKGDIAEGYSVSREKKESFPLTVTSAQKNPTAFYLCASSIGSRVHGYTFGSGTRLTVV.

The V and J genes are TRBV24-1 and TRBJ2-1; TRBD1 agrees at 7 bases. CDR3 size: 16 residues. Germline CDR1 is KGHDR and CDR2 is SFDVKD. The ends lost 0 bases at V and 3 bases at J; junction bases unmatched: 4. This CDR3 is CATSDLWQGDYNEQFF. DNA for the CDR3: TGTGCCACCAGTGATTTGTGGCAGGGGGACTACAATGAGCAGTTCTTC.